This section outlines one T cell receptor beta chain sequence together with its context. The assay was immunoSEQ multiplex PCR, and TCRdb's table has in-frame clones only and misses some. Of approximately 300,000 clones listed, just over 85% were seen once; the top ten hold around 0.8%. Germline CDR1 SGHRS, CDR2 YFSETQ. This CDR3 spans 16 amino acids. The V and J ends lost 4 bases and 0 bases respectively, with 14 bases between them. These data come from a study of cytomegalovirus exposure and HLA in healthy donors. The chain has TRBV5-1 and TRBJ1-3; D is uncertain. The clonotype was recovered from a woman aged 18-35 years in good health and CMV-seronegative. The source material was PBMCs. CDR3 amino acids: CASSLQTEGSGNTIYF. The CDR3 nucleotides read TGCGCCAGCAGCCTACAAACAGAGGGCTCTGGAAACACCATATATTTT.